This T cell receptor (beta chain) was recorded in a study of blood T cells in healthy people across ages. Study background: T cells yielded about one barcoded beta molecule per two cells through template switching.

Alongside a J-beta primer mix, a sample-barcoded 5' primer served in a second PCR lasting about 6 to 11 cycles. TCRdb analysed the 5' RACE reads with MiXCR anew, one entry per CDR3 protein. The sample contains roughly 1.9 million distinct CDR3 sequences, more than 35% of which appear only once. Germline V gene data show CDR1 as SEHNR and CDR2 as FQNEAQ (reference sequence). V lost 0 bases and J lost 1, with 13 bases in between. The CDR3 consists of 16 residues. This rearrangement joins TRBV7-9 to TRBJ2-7; no clear D gene. The receptor's source is a human donor in good health. Sample: blood. CDR3 bases: TGTGCCAGCAGCTTAGCCGCTTTGGTGGGGTCCTACGAGCAGTACTTC. Its protein product is CASSLAALVGSYEQYF.